Listed below are T cell receptor beta chains from one sample, sequenced in a study of identical twins. TCRdb re-derived calls from the 5' RACE reads in MiXCR, one entry per CDR3 protein. The sample yields some 1,600,000 distinct CDR3 sequences, around 29% seen once. The source material was cord blood. Receptor source: a newborn girl in good health. Both conserved end residues are part of each CDR3. D genes are given only for firm matches. Only part of the rows carry a size: once, few, many, or a class if the clone is expanded.

v_call	cdr3_length	d_call	clone_size	j_call	cdr3_nt	cdr3_aa
TRBV6-8	16	TRBD1	few	TRBJ1-6	TGTGCCAGCAGTCCCGGACAGGGGCATAATAATTCACCCCTCCACTTT	CASSPGQGHNNSPLHF
TRBV6-5	17	.	.	TRBJ2-6	TGTGCCAACAGTTACGCCAGTCGCAGCTCTGGGGCCAACGTCCTGACTTTC	CANSYASRSSGANVLTF
TRBV20-1	14	.	.	TRBJ1-1	TGCAGTGCTAGGAGGGACTACCTGAACACTGAAGCTTTCTTT	CSARRDYLNTEAFF
TRBV5-4	17	.	.	TRBJ2-3	TGTGCCAGCAGCTTCAACCGGGTCCTCTTAGGGCGAGATACGCAGTATTTT	CASSFNRVLLGRDTQYF
TRBV7-2	17	TRBD2	.	TRBJ2-1	TGTGCCAGCAGGCCGTTAGCGGGGGGCAGCTCCTACAATGAGCAGTTCTTC	CASRPLAGGSSYNEQFF
TRBV21-1	13	.	few	TRBJ2-5	TGTGCCAGCAGCAAAACGAGGGGAGGGACCCAGTACTTC	CASSKTRGGTQYF
TRBV10-1	15	.	.	TRBJ1-1	TGCGCCAGCAGTGAGTCGGGTAGGGGAAGCACTGAAGCTTTCTTT	CASSESGRGSTEAFF
TRBV10-3	16	.	few	TRBJ1-3	TGTGCCATCAGTGGGAAGACAGGAAGCTCTGGAAACACCATATATTTT	CAISGKTGSSGNTIYF
TRBV20-1	11	TRBD1	.	TRBJ2-4	TGCAGTGCTAGAGATACAGGGGCTCAGTACTTC	CSARDTGAQYF
TRBV7-2	15	.	few	TRBJ2-3	TGTGCCAGCAGCTTAGCGTTTACGTTGTCAGATACGCAGTATTTT	CASSLAFTLSDTQYF
TRBV6-1	14	TRBD1	.	TRBJ1-2	TGTGCCAGCAGTGAAGCGATGACAGGGACCGGCTACACCTTC	CASSEAMTGTGYTF
TRBV7-2	14	.	.	TRBJ1-1	TGTGCCAGCAGCTTAGAGTTAGGGGGGGCTGAAGCTTTCTTT	CASSLELGGAEAFF
TRBV3-1	15	.	few	TRBJ2-3	TGTGCCAGCAGCCAAGGTGGACCCCGCACAGATACGCAGTATTTT	CASSQGGPRTDTQYF
TRBV7-2	14	.	.	TRBJ2-7	TGTGCCAGCAGCACCGGGGACTTGTCTTACGAGCAGTACTTC	CASSTGDLSYEQYF
TRBV6-1	16	TRBD2	few	TRBJ2-3	TGTGCCAGCAATCTTCAAGGGCGGGGGAAAACAGATACGCAGTATTTT	CASNLQGRGKTDTQYF
TRBV6-6	12	.	.	TRBJ1-2	TGTGCCAGCAGTGCCGAGGGGGGGGGCTACACCTTC	CASSAEGGGYTF
TRBV7-9	13	.	.	TRBJ1-2	TGTGCCAGCAGCTTGAACGGAGCCTATGGCTACACCTTC	CASSLNGAYGYTF
TRBV20-1	16	.	.	TRBJ1-1	TGCAGTGCCCCACGATCGGGGGGGACCATGAACACTGAAGCTTTCTTT	CSAPRSGGTMNTEAFF
TRBV28	16	TRBD2	many	TRBJ2-3	TGTGCCAGCAGTTTCCGGACTAGCGGAATCACAGATACGCAGTATTTT	CASSFRTSGITDTQYF
TRBV7-2	16	.	.	TRBJ2-1	TGTGCCAGCAGGCCCCAGGGAGCCTTACCCTACAATGAGCAGTTCTTC	CASRPQGALPYNEQFF
TRBV12-3/TRBV12-4	15	TRBD2	.	TRBJ2-5	TGTGCCAGCAGTTTCGGGACTAGCGAATGGGAGACCCAGTACTTC	CASSFGTSEWETQYF
TRBV20-1	12	.	.	TRBJ1-2	TGCAGTGCCAAGACTGATGGGTCCGGCTACACCTTC	CSAKTDGSGYTF
TRBV29-1	12	.	many	TRBJ2-1	TGCAGCGTTGAAGCCCCACTAGATGGGGCGTTCTTC	CSVEAPLDGAFF
TRBV28	13	.	few	TRBJ1-5	TGTGCCAGCAGTAGACGGATTAATCAGCCCCAGCATTTT	CASSRRINQPQHF
TRBV29-1	13	.	few	TRBJ1-5	TGCAGCGTTGAAGAAGGACTCGGCCAGCCCCAGCATTTT	CSVEEGLGQPQHF
TRBV3-1	14	TRBD1	many	TRBJ2-7	TGTGCCAGCAGCCAAGGGACAGGGTTTTACGAGCAGTACTTC	CASSQGTGFYEQYF
TRBV27	14	TRBD1	few	TRBJ2-1	TGTGCCAGCAGTTTATCGAACAGGGGCAATGAGCAGTTCTTC	CASSLSNRGNEQFF
TRBV6-6	16	TRBD2	few	TRBJ2-3	TGTGCCAGCACCCTACGACTAGCGGGGGACACAGATACGCAGTATTTT	CASTLRLAGDTDTQYF
TRBV19	14	.	.	TRBJ2-1	TGTGCCAGTAGTCGACAGGTACTGGAGAGTGAGCAGTTCTTC	CASSRQVLESEQFF
TRBV4-2	15	TRBD1	.	TRBJ1-4	TGTGCCAGCAGCCAAGATAACAGGGGTAATGAAAAACTGTTTTTT	CASSQDNRGNEKLFF
TRBV7-2	15	.	.	TRBJ2-5	TGTGCCAGCAGCTTAGTGGATCAAGCCCAAGAGACCCAGTACTTC	CASSLVDQAQETQYF
TRBV27	17	TRBD2	few	TRBJ2-7	TGTGCCAGCAGTTCGAACTCGCCGACTAGCGGGACATACGAGCAGTACTTC	CASSSNSPTSGTYEQYF
TRBV20-1	13	.	few	TRBJ2-3	TGCAGTGCTAAGCCCGGGCGCCACAATACGCAGTATTTT	CSAKPGRHNTQYF
TRBV24-1	12	.	few	TRBJ2-5	TGTGCCACCAGTGACCACCAAGAGACCCAGTACTTC	CATSDHQETQYF